The 6 T cell receptor beta chains listed next were all sequenced from one sample in a study of blood T cell repertoires in COVID-19. Using immunoSEQ multiplex PCR, the repertoire was profiled, and TCRdb retains in-frame clones only, with some absent. The table has 350,000 to 450,000 clones, around nine tenths seen once; the top ten hold under 3%. Sequenced sample: peripheral blood. These receptors came from a human donor in a cohort sampled during active COVID-19.

This clone was counted between two and nine times. The chain employs TRBV13 and TRBJ1-4; 9 nucleotides agree with TRBD1. The CDR3 is 13 amino acids. V was clipped by 5 bases and J by 12 bases; unmatched bases: 7. CDR1 is PRHDT and CDR2 is FYEKMQ in the germline V gene (reference sequence). CDR3 nucleotide sequence: TGTGCCAGCAGCCGGGGGGACAGGGACGAACTGTTTTTT. Translated: CASSRGDRDELFF.

This chain uses TRBV2 with TRBJ2-2, with 14 positions matching TRBD2. Germline values: CDR1 SNHLY, CDR2 FYNNEI. The CDR3 totals 15 residues. Unmatched junction bases numbered 3, after V lost 6 bases and J lost 6 bases. CDR3 coding DNA: TGTGCCAGCAGGGGACTAGCGGGAGCAGCCGGGGAGCTGTTTTTT. It is translated as CASRGLAGAAGELFF.

This rearrangement joins TRBV18 to TRBJ1-1; D call uncertain. V was cut by 1 base and J by 3 bases, with 6 bases left in between. CDR1 KGHSH and CDR2 LQKENI come from the germline V gene. This CDR3 contains 13 residues. The CDR3 here is CASSPRTDTEAFF. CDR3 DNA: TGTGCCAGCTCACCACGTACGGACACTGAAGCTTTCTTT.

The chain joins TRBV5-8 to TRBJ2-3, with D perhaps matching TRBD1 (5 bases). Germline loops: CDR1 SGHTS, CDR2 YDEGEE. The CDR3 spans 16 residues. Trimming cost V 4 bases and J 6 bases, with 21 bases left between them. The CDR3 here is CASSPQDNAVWDTQYF. DNA of the CDR3: TGTGCCAGCAGCCCCCAGGACAACGCGGTATGGGATACGCAGTATTTT.

This clone was seen a single time. The V gene is TRBV25-1, the J gene TRBJ2-2; no firm D call. This CDR3 region has 16 residues. Trimming pared 1 base from V and 0 bases from J, leaving 9 bases between. Germline V gene sequence: CDR1 MGHDK, CDR2 SYGVNS. CDR3: CASSESRGSNTGELFF. The CDR3 DNA is TGTGCCAGCAGTGAATCGAGAGGTTCGAACACCGGGGAGCTGTTTTTT.

The rearrangement joins TRBV7-3 to TRBJ2-1; D is possibly TRBD2 (6 bases). Trimming removed 4 bases from V and 7 bases from J, with 14 bases in between. The CDR3 extends over 14 amino acids. In germline, CDR1 is SGHTA, CDR2 FQGTGA. The chain's CDR3 is CASSSEGDLNEQFF. The CDR3 region has the DNA TGTGCCAGCAGCTCGGAGGGCGATCTGAATGAGCAGTTCTTC.